This is a list of T cell receptor beta chains from one sample in a study of T cell responses to AZD1222 COVID-19 vaccine. TCRdb's copy holds only in-frame clones and misses some; the assay was immunoSEQ multiplex PCR. Found here are some 130,000 clones, under 95% of them singletons; the top ten hold approximately 2.8%. The material was peripheral blood, obtained on day 0 of AZD1222 vaccination. Receptors were obtained from an adult in good health. The CDR3 runs from the conserved cysteine through the conserved F or W. The order of the fields is clone size, V gene, D gene, J gene, CDR3 protein, CDR3 DNA. A D gene is named only where the DNA matches it firmly. Size values are once, few and many counts, or a class for expanded clones, and some rows have none.

NA	TRBV6-5	NA	TRBJ1-1	CASSRAGGGPTEAFF	TGTGCCAGCAGTAGGGCGGGTGGGGGGCCCACTGAAGCTTTCTTT
NA	TRBV19	TRBD2	TRBJ2-1	CASSMAAGGTDEQFF	TGTGCCAGTAGTATGGCTGCGGGAGGTACCGATGAGCAGTTCTTC
few	TRBV15	NA	TRBJ1-5	CATSRDLGPNQPQHF	TGTGCCACCAGCAGAGATCTAGGCCCAAATCAGCCCCAGCATTTT
NA	TRBV7-3	TRBD2	TRBJ2-1	CASSPFGLGGNEQFF	TGTGCCAGCAGCCCCTTCGGACTAGGAGGCAATGAGCAGTTCTTC
NA	TRBV7-3	NA	TRBJ1-6	CASSPLESSYNSPLHF	TGTGCCAGCAGCCCGCTTGAGAGCTCCTATAATTCACCCCTCCACTTT
NA	TRBV24-1	NA	TRBJ2-1	CATSDSGTLSYNEQFF	TGTGCCACCAGTGATTCCGGGACTCTCTCCTACAATGAGCAGTTCTTC
once	TRBV7-6	NA	TRBJ1-6	CASSHQDSPLHF	TGTGCCAGCAGTCATCAGGATTCACCCCTCCACTTT
NA	TRBV19	NA	TRBJ2-3	CATRTPQDTQYF	TGTGCCACCCGGACTCCACAAGATACGCAGTATTTT
NA	TRBV9	TRBD2	TRBJ2-3	CASSGASGGAGTQYF	TGTGCCAGCAGCGGTGCTAGCGGGGGGGCAGGTACGCAGTATTTT
few	TRBV12-5	TRBD1	TRBJ1-1	CASAPSIGGMNTEAFF	TGTGCTAGTGCTCCCTCCATAGGGGGCATGAACACTGAAGCTTTCTTT
NA	TRBV4-3	NA	TRBJ1-1	CASSFTANTEAFF	TGCGCCAGCAGCTTTACAGCGAACACTGAAGCTTTCTTT
NA	TRBV19	NA	TRBJ1-2	CASSLPGHNYGYTF	TGTGCCAGTAGCCTCCCGGGACACAACTATGGCTACACCTTC
NA	TRBV2	TRBD1	TRBJ1-5	CASSRDSSNQPQHF	TGTGCCAGCAGTCGGGACAGCAGCAATCAGCCCCAGCATTTT
NA	TRBV19	NA	TRBJ1-2	CASSMWDTRLRYGYTF	TGTGCCAGTAGTATGTGGGACACCCGCCTGAGGTATGGCTACACCTTC
NA	TRBV5-4	TRBD1	TRBJ1-2	CASSLLFSDREDNYGYTF	TGTGCCAGCAGCTTGTTGTTTTCGGACAGGGAAGATAACTATGGCTACACCTTC
NA	TRBV5-1	NA	TRBJ2-1	CASSLGSLANNEQFF	TGCGCCAGCAGCTTGGGCTCACTAGCCAACAATGAGCAGTTCTTC